The clone carrying this T cell receptor (beta chain) showed up just a few times. Together with a sample-barcoded 5' primer, a J-beta primer mix was included in a second PCR lasting about 7 to 11 cycles. Each CDR3 protein gets one entry after TCRdb re-called the 5' RACE reads with MiXCR. The sample carries over 600,000 distinct CDR3 sequences, around two fifths recorded once. These data belong to a study of blood T cells in healthy people across ages. There are 13 residues in the CDR3. Trimming stripped 8 bases from V and 0 bases from J, with 11 bases between. Germline-derived CDR1 and CDR2 are SQVTM and ANQGSEA.

The TCR comes from a man older than 75 in good health. The J gene is TRBJ2-1, the V gene TRBV29-1; D unclear. Input material: blood. CDR3 coding DNA: TGCAGCACAAGAGGCAGCTCCTACAATGAGCAGTTCTTC. Its protein is CSTRGSSYNEQFF.